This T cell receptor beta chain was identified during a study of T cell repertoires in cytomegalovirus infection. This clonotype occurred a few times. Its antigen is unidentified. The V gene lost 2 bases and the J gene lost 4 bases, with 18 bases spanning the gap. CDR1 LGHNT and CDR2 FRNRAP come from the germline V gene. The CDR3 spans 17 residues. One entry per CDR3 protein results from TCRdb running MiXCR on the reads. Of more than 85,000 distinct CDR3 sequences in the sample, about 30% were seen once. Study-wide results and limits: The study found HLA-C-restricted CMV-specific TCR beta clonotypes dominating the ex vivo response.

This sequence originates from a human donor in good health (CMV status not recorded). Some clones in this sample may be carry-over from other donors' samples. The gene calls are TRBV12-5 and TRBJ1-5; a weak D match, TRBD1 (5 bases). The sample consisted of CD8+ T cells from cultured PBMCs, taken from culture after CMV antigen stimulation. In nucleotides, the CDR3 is TGTGCTAGTGGTTTGACAGGAGGGAATGCGTTAAATCAGCCCCAGCATTTT. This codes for CASGLTGGNALNQPQHF.